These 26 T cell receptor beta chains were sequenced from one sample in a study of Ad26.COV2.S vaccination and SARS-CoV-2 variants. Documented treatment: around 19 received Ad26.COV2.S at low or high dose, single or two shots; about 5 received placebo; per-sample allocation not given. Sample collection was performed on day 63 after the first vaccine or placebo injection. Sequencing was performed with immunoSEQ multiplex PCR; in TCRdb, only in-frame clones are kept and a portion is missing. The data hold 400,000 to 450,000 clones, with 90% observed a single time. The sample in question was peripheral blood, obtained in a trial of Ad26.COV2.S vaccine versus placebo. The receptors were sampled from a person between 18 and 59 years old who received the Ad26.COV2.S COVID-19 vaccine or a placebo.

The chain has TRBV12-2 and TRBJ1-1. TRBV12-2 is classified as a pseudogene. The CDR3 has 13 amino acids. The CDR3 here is CASRPPKNTEAFF. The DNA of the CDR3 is TGTGCAAGTCGTCCTCCGAAAAACACTGAAGCTTTCTTT.

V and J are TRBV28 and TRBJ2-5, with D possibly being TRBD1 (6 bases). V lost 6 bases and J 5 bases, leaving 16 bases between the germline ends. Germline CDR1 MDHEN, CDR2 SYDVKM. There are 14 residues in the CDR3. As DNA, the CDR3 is TGTGCCAGCAGGCCAGCACAGGGAGTTGAGACCCAGTACTTC. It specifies CASRPAQGVETQYF.

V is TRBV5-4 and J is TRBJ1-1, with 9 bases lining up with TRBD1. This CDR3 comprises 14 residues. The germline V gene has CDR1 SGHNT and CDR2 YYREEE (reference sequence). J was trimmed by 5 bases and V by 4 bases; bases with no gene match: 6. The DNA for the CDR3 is TGTGCCAGCAGCCCGCGACAGGGGGGGACTGAAGCTTTCTTT. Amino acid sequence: CASSPRQGGTEAFF. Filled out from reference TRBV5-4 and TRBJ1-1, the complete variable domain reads ETGVTQSPTHLIKTRGQQVTLRCSSQSGHNTVSWYQQALGQGPQFIFQYYREEENGRGNFPPRFSGLQFPNYSSELNVNALELDDSALYLCASSPRQGGTEAFFGQGTRLTVV.

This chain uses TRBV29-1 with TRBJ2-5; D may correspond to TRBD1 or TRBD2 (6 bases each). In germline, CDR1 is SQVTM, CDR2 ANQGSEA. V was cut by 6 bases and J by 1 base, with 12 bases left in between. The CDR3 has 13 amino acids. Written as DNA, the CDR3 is TGCAGCGTGGGGGCAGCGGGCCAAGAGACCCAGTACTTC. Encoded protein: CSVGAAGQETQYF. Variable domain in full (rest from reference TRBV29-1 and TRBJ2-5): SAVISQKPSRDICQRGTSLTIQCQVDSQVTMMFWYRQQPGQSLTLIATANQGSEATYESGFVIDKFPISRPNLTFSTLTVSNMSPEDSSIYLCSVGAAGQETQYFGPGTRLLVL.

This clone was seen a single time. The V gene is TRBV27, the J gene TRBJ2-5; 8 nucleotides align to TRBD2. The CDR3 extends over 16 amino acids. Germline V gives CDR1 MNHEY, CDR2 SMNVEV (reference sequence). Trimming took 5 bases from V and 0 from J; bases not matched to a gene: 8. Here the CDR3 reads CASSHRGGRYQETQYF. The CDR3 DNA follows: TGTGCCAGCAGTCACCGCGGGGGGAGGTACCAAGAGACCCAGTACTTC.

CDR3 DNA sequence: TGTGCCAGCAGCTTAGTGCCCCGGGGAAGGAGAGAGAACACTGAAGCTTTCTTT. Protein product: CASSLVPRGRRENTEAFF. The gene calls are TRBV7-8 and TRBJ1-1; D ambiguous. The CDR3 totals 18 residues. Trimming shortened V by 1 base and J by 1 base, and 19 bases separated the two germline ends. Germline CDR1 SGHVS, CDR2 FQNEAQ.

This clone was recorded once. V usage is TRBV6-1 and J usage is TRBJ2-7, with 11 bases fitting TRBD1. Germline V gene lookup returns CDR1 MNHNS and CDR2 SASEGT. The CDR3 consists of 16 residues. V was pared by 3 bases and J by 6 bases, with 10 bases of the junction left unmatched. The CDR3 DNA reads TGTGCCAGCAGTGATGATTTTGGGACAGGGGGTATCGAGCAGTACTTC. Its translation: CASSDDFGTGGIEQYF.

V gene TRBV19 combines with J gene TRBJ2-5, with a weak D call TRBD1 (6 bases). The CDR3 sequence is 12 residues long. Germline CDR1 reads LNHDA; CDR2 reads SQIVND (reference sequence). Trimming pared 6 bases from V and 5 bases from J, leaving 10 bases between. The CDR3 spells CASSPQGETQYF. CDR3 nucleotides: TGTGCCAGTAGCCCTCAGGGGGAGACCCAGTACTTC.

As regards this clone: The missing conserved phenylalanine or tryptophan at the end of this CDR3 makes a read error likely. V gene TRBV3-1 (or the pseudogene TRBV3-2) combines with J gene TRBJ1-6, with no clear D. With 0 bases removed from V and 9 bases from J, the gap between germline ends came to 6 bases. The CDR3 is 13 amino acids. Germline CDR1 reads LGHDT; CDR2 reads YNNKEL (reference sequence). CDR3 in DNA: TGTGCCAGCAGCCAAGATCATGGTTCACCCCTCCACCTT. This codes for CASSQDHGSPLHL.

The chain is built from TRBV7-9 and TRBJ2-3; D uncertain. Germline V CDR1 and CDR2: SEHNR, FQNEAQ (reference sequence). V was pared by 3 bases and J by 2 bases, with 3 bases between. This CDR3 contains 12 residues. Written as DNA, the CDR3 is TGTGCCAGCAGCTTGTACACAGATACGCAGTATTTT. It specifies CASSLYTDTQYF. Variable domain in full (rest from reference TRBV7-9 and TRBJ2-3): DTGVSQNPRHKITKRGQNVTFRCDPISEHNRLYWYRQTLGQGPEFLTYFQNEAQLEKSRLLSDRFSAERPKGSFSTLEIQRTEQGDSAMYLCASSLYTDTQYFGPGTRLTVL.

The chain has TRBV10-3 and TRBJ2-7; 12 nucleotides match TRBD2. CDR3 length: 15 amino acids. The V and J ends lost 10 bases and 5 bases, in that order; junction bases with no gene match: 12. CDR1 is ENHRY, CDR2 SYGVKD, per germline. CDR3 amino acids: CATRMLAGGPNEQYF. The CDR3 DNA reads TGTGCCACCCGGATGCTAGCGGGAGGGCCCAACGAGCAGTACTTC.

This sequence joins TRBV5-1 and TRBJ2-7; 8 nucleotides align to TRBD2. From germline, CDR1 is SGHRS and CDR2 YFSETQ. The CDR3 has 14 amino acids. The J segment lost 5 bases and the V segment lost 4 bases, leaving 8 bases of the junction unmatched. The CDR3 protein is CASSQDAGGHEQYF. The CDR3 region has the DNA TGCGCCAGCAGCCAGGATGCGGGAGGCCACGAGCAGTACTTC.

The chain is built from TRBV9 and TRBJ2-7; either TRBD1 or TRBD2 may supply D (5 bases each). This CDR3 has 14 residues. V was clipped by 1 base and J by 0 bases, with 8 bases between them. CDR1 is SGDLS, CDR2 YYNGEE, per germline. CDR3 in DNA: TGTGCCAGCAGCGTATCGAGGGGCTCCTACGAGCAGTACTTC. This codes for CASSVSRGSYEQYF.

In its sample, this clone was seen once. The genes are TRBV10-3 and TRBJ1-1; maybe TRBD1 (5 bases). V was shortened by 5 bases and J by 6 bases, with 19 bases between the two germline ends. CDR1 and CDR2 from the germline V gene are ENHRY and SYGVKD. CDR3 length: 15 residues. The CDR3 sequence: CAISPTGGPRAEAFF. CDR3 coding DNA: TGTGCCATCAGTCCCACGGGGGGACCGAGGGCTGAAGCTTTCTTT.

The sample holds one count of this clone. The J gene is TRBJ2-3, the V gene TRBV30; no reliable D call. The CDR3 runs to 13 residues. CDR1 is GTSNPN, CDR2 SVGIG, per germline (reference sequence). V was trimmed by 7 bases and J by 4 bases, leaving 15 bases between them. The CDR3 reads CASSPMTPDTQYF. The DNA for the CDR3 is TGTGCCTCTTCCCCCATGACCCCAGATACGCAGTATTTT.

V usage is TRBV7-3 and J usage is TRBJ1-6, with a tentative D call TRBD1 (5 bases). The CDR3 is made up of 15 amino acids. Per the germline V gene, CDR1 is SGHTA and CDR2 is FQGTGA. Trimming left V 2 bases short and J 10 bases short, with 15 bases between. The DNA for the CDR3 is TGTGCCAGCAGCTTAGGACCCAGGGAAGGCTCACCCCTCCACTTT. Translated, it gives CASSLGPREGSPLHF.

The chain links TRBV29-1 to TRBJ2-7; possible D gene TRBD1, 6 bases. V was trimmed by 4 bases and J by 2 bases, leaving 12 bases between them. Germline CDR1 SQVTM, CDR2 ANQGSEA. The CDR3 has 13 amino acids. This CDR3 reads CSVAFRTAYEQYF. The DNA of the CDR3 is TGCAGCGTTGCGTTCAGGACAGCCTACGAGCAGTACTTC.

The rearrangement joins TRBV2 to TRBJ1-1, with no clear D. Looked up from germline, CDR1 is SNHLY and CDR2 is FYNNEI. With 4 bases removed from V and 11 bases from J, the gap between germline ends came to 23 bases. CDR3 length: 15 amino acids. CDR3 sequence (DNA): TGTGCCAGCAGTGTAATCAGGAGGCCCGGGAGTGTTGCTTTCTTT. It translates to CASSVIRRPGSVAFF.

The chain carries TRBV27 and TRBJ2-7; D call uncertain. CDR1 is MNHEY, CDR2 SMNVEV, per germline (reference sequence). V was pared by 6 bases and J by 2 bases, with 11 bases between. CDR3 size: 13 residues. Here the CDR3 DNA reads TGTGCCAGCAGCATCGGCAGGACCTACGAGCAGTACTTC. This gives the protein CASSIGRTYEQYF.

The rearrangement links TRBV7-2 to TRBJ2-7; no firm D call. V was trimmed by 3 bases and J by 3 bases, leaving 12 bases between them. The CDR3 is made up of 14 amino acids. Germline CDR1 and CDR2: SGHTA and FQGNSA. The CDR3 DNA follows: TGTGCCAGCAGCTTTTATAGCCCCAGCTACGAGCAGTACTTC. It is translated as CASSFYSPSYEQYF. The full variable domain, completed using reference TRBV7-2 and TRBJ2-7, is GAGVSQSPSNKVTEKGKDVELRCDPISGHTALYWYRQSLGQGLEFLIYFQGNSAPDKSGLPSDRFSAERTGGSVSTLTIQRTQQEDSAVYLCASSFYSPSYEQYFGPGTRLTVT.

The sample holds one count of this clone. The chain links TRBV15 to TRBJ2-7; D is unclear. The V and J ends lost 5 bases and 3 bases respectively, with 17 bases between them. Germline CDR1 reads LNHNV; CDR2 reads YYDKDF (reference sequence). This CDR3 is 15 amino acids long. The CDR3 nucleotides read TGTGCCACCAGCCCTCGGTACGGCAGTCGCTACGAGCAGTACTTC. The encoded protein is CATSPRYGSRYEQYF.

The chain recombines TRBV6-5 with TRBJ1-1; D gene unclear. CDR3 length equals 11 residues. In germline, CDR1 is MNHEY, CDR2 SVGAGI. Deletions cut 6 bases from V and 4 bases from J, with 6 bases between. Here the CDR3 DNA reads TGTGCCAGCAGGTCGGGCACTGAAGCTTTCTTT. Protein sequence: CASRSGTEAFF.

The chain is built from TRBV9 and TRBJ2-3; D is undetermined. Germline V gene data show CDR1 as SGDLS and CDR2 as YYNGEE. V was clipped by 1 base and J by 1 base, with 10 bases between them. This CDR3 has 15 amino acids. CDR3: CASSVRAGGTDTQYF. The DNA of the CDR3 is TGTGCCAGCAGCGTACGGGCAGGTGGCACAGATACGCAGTATTTT.

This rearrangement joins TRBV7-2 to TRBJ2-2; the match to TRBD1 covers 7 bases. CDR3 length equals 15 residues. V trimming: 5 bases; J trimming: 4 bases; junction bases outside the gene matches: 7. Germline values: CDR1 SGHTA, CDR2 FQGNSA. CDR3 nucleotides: TGTGCCAGCAGCCGGGACAGCGCGCCCACCGGGGAGCTGTTTTTT. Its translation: CASSRDSAPTGELFF. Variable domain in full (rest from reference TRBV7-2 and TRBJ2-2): GAGVSQSPSNKVTEKGKDVELRCDPISGHTALYWYRQSLGQGLEFLIYFQGNSAPDKSGLPSDRFSAERTGGSVSTLTIQRTQQEDSAVYLCASSRDSAPTGELFFGEGSRLTVL.

CDR3 sequence reads: CASSLNFGLAGIYEQYF. The CDR3, as DNA: TGTGCCAGCAGCTTAAACTTTGGACTAGCGGGAATATACGAGCAGTACTTC. The genes are TRBV11-2 and TRBJ2-7; 12 nucleotides align to TRBD2. CDR3 size: 17 residues. CDR1 and CDR2 (germline): SGHAT, FQNNGV. V dropped 2 bases and J dropped 4; count of bases not matched to a gene: 9.

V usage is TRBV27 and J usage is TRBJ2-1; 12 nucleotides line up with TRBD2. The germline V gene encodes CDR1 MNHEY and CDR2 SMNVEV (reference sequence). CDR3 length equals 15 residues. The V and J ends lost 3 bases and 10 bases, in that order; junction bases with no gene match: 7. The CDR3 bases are TGTGCCAGCAGTTTCACTAGCGGGAGGTTTGAGGAGCAGTTCTTC. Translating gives CASSFTSGRFEEQFF.